At least ten counts were recorded for the clone carrying this T cell receptor beta chain. The antigen is not known. This specimen comes from a study of CD8 T cells in ankylosing spondylitis. Whole-study results and caveats: In ankylosing spondylitis blood, a motif of eight highly homologous TCR beta variants appeared characteristic.

TCRdb called the 5' RACE reads again in MiXCR, with one record for every CDR3 protein. This table has about 540,000 distinct CDR3 sequences, about 13% appearing once. Sequenced input: blood, either unsorted or a sorted T cell fraction (not recorded which). This clonotype originated in a male donor with ankylosing spondylitis.

CDR3 region: CASSRSPGANQPQHF. As DNA, the CDR3 is TGTGCCAGCAGCCGGTCCCCCGGCGCCAATCAGCCCCAGCATTTT. The V and J genes are TRBV7-2 and TRBJ1-5; D remains unclear. Germline assignment: CDR1 SGHTA and CDR2 FQGNSA. The CDR3 extends over 15 amino acids. The V end lost 5 bases, the J end lost 3 bases, and 14 bases lay between the germline ends.